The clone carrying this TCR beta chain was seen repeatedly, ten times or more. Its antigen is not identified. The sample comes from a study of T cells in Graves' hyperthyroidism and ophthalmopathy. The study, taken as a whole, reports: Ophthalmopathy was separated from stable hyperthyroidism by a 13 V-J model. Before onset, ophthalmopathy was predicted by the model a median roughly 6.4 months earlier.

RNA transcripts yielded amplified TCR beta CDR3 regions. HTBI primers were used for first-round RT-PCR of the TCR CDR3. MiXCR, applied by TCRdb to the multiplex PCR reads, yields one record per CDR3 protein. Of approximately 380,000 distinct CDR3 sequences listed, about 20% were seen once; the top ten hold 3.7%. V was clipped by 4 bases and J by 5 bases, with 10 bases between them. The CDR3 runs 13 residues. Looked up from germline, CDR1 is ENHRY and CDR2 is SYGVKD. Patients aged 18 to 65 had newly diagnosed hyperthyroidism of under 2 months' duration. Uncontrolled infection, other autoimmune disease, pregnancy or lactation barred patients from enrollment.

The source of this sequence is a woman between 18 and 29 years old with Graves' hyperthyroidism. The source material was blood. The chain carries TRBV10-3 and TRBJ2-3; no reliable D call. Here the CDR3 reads CAISVTLGDTQYF. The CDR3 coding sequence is TGTGCCATCAGTGTAACTCTAGGAGATACGCAGTATTTT.